This TCR beta chain stems from a study of OX40 agonist ivuxolimab in advanced cancers. Study details: The study treated patients with ivuxolimab, an agonistic anti-OX40 (CD134) antibody.

As to this clone: No antigen is known for it.

Repertoires were generated with immunoSEQ multiplex PCR, while TCRdb's copy carries only in-frame clones and drops some. The table shows tens of thousands of clones, with approximately 91% occurring only once. Germline V gene sequence: CDR1 LNHDA, CDR2 SQIVND (reference sequence). The CDR3 runs 14 residues. V was clipped by 5 bases and J by 3 bases, with 10 bases between them. Study outcomes and limitations: On average, a greater number of expanded clones characterised CD8+ T cells relative to CD4+.

The sequences come from CD4+ or CD8+ T cells sorted from blood, collected in a trial of the OX40 agonist ivuxolimab. The TCR sequence derives from an adult with an advanced solid tumor such as melanoma, head and neck, liver or kidney cancer. V and J are TRBV19 and TRBJ2-2; D is unclear. CDR3: CASSWAVHTGELFF. DNA for the CDR3: TGTGCCAGTAGTTGGGCAGTCCACACCGGGGAGCTGTTTTTT.